One and the same sample provided the 31 T cell receptor beta chains below, sequenced in a study of OX40 agonist ivuxolimab in advanced cancers. The assay was immunoSEQ multiplex PCR, and TCRdb's table has in-frame clones only and misses some. The table includes about 22,000 clones, approximately 80% detected once. Sequencing was performed on CD4+ or CD8+ T cells sorted from blood, taken in a trial of the OX40 agonist ivuxolimab. Receptors were obtained from an adult with an advanced solid tumor such as melanoma, head and neck, liver or kidney cancer.

The V call is TRBV5-6, the J call TRBJ2-4; D gene ambiguous. Trimming pared 1 base from V and 5 bases from J, leaving 4 bases between. Germline CDR1 reads SGHDT; CDR2 reads YYEEEE. This CDR3 has 12 amino acids. CDR3 bases: TGTGCCAGCAGCTTGTTTCAAAACATTCAGTACTTC. It is translated as CASSLFQNIQYF.

About this clone itself: A junction boundary mismatches the germline segment, possibly from a read error. The chain carries TRBV13 and TRBJ1-1; a weak D match, TRBD1 (5 bases). Germline CDR1 is PRHDT and CDR2 is FYEKMQ (reference sequence). This CDR3 comprises 14 residues. CDR3 amino acids: CASSLGTVNTEAFF. For the CDR3, the DNA is TGTGCCAGCAGTTTAGGGACGGTGAACACTGAAGCTTTCTTT.

The chain uses TRBV30 and TRBJ2-1, with D tentatively TRBD1 (6 bases). The CDR3 runs to 12 residues. The germline CDR1 and CDR2 sequences are GTSNPN and SVGIG (reference sequence). Trimming stripped 0 bases from V and 7 bases from J, with 7 bases between. CDR3 residues: CAWSVGQNEQFF. CDR3 sequence (DNA): TGTGCCTGGAGTGTAGGACAGAATGAGCAGTTCTTC. Variable domain in full (rest from reference TRBV30 and TRBJ2-1): SQTIHQWPATLVQPVGSPLSLECTVEGTSNPNLYWYRQAAGRGLQLLFYSVGIGQISSEVPQNLSASRPQDRQFILSSKKLLLSDSGFYLCAWSVGQNEQFFGPGTRLTVL.

The gene calls are TRBV30 and TRBJ2-7; no firm D call. The CDR3 has 12 residues. Germline CDR1 GTSNPN, CDR2 SVGIG (reference sequence). V lost 3 bases and J 0 bases, leaving 6 bases between the germline ends. This CDR3 is CAWSRRSYEQYF. CDR3 bases: TGTGCCTGGAGCCGGCGCTCCTACGAGCAGTACTTC.

The CDR3 bases are TGTGCCAGCACCTTCTCAGCGGCAAGCAATCAGCCCCAGCATTTT. Amino acids: CASTFSAASNQPQHF. This chain links TRBV2 with TRBJ1-5; D ambiguous. The CDR3 consists of 15 residues. Trimming pared 7 bases from V and 1 base from J, leaving 14 bases between. Germline assignment: CDR1 SNHLY and CDR2 FYNNEI.

The V gene is TRBV5-8, the J gene TRBJ2-1, with 10 bases aligning to TRBD2. V was clipped by 3 bases and J by 4 bases; unmatched bases: 7. The CDR3 runs 16 residues. Germline V gene data show CDR1 as SGHTS and CDR2 as YDEGEE. CDR3 nucleotide sequence: TGTGCCAGCAGCTGGGCTCGGACTAGCGGTTACAATGAGCAGTTCTTC. This encodes CASSWARTSGYNEQFF.

The genes are TRBV6-1 and TRBJ2-7; the match to TRBD2 covers 8 bases. The CDR3 spans 14 residues. Germline CDR1 MNHNS, CDR2 SASEGT. Trimming at V came to 8 bases and at J to 7 bases, leaving 13 bases not matched to a gene. CDR3 sequence: CASQLRGGLREQYF. The CDR3 coding sequence is TGTGCCAGCCAGTTACGGGGGGGGTTGAGGGAGCAGTACTTC.

The V gene is TRBV6-5, the J gene TRBJ2-7, with 7 bases that match TRBD2. Germline CDR1 and CDR2: MNHEY and SVGAGI. The CDR3 is 14 amino acids. Trimming cost V 2 bases and J 2 bases; bases outside gene matches: 3. The CDR3 here is CASSYGGGPYEQYF. In DNA form, the CDR3 reads TGTGCCAGCAGTTACGGGGGAGGGCCCTACGAGCAGTACTTC.

The chain combines TRBV2 with TRBJ2-2; TRBD1 or TRBD2 may be the D gene (5 bases each). The CDR3 length is 19 residues. The germline V gene encodes CDR1 SNHLY and CDR2 FYNNEI. V was pared by 4 bases and J by 0 bases, with 21 bases between. CDR3 DNA sequence: TGTGCCAGCAGTGTTAGTTTCCGGGACCCCGGGGCGAACACCGGGGAGCTGTTTTTT. It encodes CASSVSFRDPGANTGELFF.

V usage is TRBV6-5 and J usage is TRBJ2-5; possibly TRBD1 for D (5 bases). The DNA matches TRBJ2-7 better at its end, which makes the J call doubtful. The CDR3 has 15 residues. Germline loops: CDR1 MNHEY, CDR2 SVGAGI. CDR3 loop: CASSYFGNRPYEQYF. CDR3 nucleotides: TGTGCCAGCAGTTACTTTGGGAACAGGCCCTACGAGCAGTACTTC.

The gene calls are TRBV27 and TRBJ2-1, with D perhaps being TRBD1 or TRBD2 (5 bases each). Germline CDR1 MNHEY, CDR2 SMNVEV (reference sequence). V lost 3 bases, J lost 9 bases, and 18 bases lay in between. This CDR3 has 15 residues. CDR3 coding DNA: TGTGCCAGCAGTTTGTTTGGGACGGCTATGGGTGAGCAGTTCTTC. Translated, it gives CASSLFGTAMGEQFF.

This clone was seen a few times. The chain links TRBV9 to TRBJ2-6; 7 bases map to TRBD1. V lost 5 bases, J lost 0 bases, and 11 bases stayed unmatched. Germline CDR1 reads SGDLS; CDR2 reads YYNGEE. This CDR3 spans 18 amino acids. This CDR3 is CASSAPRQGSSGANVLTF. CDR3 nucleotide sequence: TGTGCCAGCAGTGCTCCGAGACAGGGAAGCTCTGGGGCCAACGTCCTGACTTTC.

The V and J genes are TRBV4-1 and TRBJ2-3, with 7 positions matching TRBD1. Trimming at V came to 3 bases and at J to 2 bases, leaving 8 bases not matched to a gene. This CDR3 contains 16 residues. Germline lookup yields CDR1 MGHRA and CDR2 YSYEKL. The CDR3 nucleotides read TGCGCCAGCAGCCAGAGAGGGGGCGGAATCACAGATACGCAGTATTTT. Translation gives CASSQRGGGITDTQYF.

The chain joins TRBV7-9 to TRBJ2-1; a weak D match, TRBD2 (5 bases). Germline values: CDR1 SEHNR, CDR2 FQNEAQ (reference sequence). The CDR3 consists of 16 residues. V lost 5 bases, J lost 7 bases, and 21 bases lay in between. CDR3 sequence: CASSPTTSSGGNEQFF. CDR3 nucleotide sequence: TGTGCCAGCAGCCCCACCACTAGTTCCGGTGGGAATGAGCAGTTCTTC.

The V gene is TRBV6-1, the J gene TRBJ2-7; a possible D gene is TRBD1 (6 bases). This CDR3 is built from 15 residues. Germline CDR1 reads MNHNS; CDR2 reads SASEGT. V gave up 1 base and J gave up 2 bases, with 12 bases separating them. CDR3 residues: CASSEGAGEAYEQYF. The CDR3 region has the DNA TGTGCCAGCAGTGAAGGGGCAGGGGAAGCCTACGAGCAGTACTTC.

By sample fraction, this clone is medium-sized. Other DNA sequences in this specimen translate into the identical CDR3. The chain links TRBV6-4 to TRBJ1-1; D ambiguous. The CDR3 has 13 amino acids. Germline loops: CDR1 MRHNA, CDR2 SNTAGT. Trimming took 6 bases from V and 0 from J, leaving 8 bases between them. In DNA form, the CDR3 reads TGTGCCAGCAGCGTTACAGTGAACACTGAAGCTTTCTTT. This encodes CASSVTVNTEAFF.

The V and J genes are TRBV7-9 and TRBJ2-1; perhaps TRBD2 as D (5 bases). This CDR3 is 12 amino acids long. Germline V CDR1 and CDR2: SEHNR, FQNEAQ (reference sequence). The V end was cut by 9 bases, the J end by 2 bases, with 8 bases between. As DNA, the CDR3 is TGTGCCAGTAGCGACACCTACAATGAGCAGTTCTTC. Protein product: CASSDTYNEQFF.

As DNA, the CDR3 is TGTGCCAGCAGATTTCTGGGAGACAATGAGCAGTTCTTC. It codes for CASRFLGDNEQFF. The V and J genes are TRBV11-2 and TRBJ2-1, with a tentative D call TRBD2 (5 bases). V was shortened by 6 bases and J by 5 bases, with 11 bases between the two germline ends. This CDR3 is 13 amino acids long. Germline V gene sequence: CDR1 SGHAT, CDR2 FQNNGV.

V is TRBV28 and J is TRBJ2-7, with D possibly matching TRBD1 (6 bases). Trimming shortened V by 3 bases and J by 3 bases, and 9 bases separated the two germline ends. This CDR3 spans 13 amino acids. Germline V gene data show CDR1 as MDHEN and CDR2 as SYDVKM. CDR3 in DNA: TGTGCCAGCAGTTTGACAGGCAACTACGAGCAGTACTTC. Encoded protein: CASSLTGNYEQYF. The whole variable domain, remainder taken from reference TRBV28 and TRBJ2-7, is DVKVTQSSRYLVKRTGEKVFLECVQDMDHENMFWYRQDPGLGLRLIYFSYDVKMKEKGDIPEGYSVSREKKERFSLILESASTNQTSMYLCASSLTGNYEQYFGPGTRLTVT.

The V gene is TRBV7-9, the J gene TRBJ1-4; no clear D. The CDR3 loop spans 14 amino acids. V lost 2 bases to trimming and J lost 6 bases, with 10 bases between them. Germline V gives CDR1 SEHNR, CDR2 FQNEAQ (reference sequence). Written as DNA, the CDR3 is TGTGCCAGCAGCTTAATGGACGAGGATGAAAAACTGTTTTTT. The encoded protein is CASSLMDEDEKLFF. Using reference TRBV7-9 and TRBJ1-4 for the parts outside the CDR3, the full variable domain is DTGVSQNPRHKITKRGQNVTFRCDPISEHNRLYWYRQTLGQGPEFLTYFQNEAQLEKSRLLSDRFSAERPKGSFSTLEIQRTEQGDSAMYLCASSLMDEDEKLFFGSGTQLSVL.

V usage is TRBV5-4 and J usage is TRBJ2-1, with 8 bases fitting TRBD2. V trimming: 4 bases; J trimming: 4 bases; junction bases outside the gene matches: 10. Germline CDR1 is SGHNT and CDR2 is YYREEE (reference sequence). This CDR3 contains 16 residues. The CDR3 here is CASSIWGSGEYNEQFF. The CDR3 DNA reads TGTGCCAGCAGCATCTGGGGTAGCGGGGAATACAATGAGCAGTTCTTC.

This chain connects TRBV7-9 to TRBJ1-1; D gene uncertain. Trimming removed 8 bases at V and 5 bases at J, with 15 bases between. The length of the CDR3 is 13 residues. Germline V lookup: CDR1 SEHNR, CDR2 FQNEAQ (reference sequence). This chain's CDR3 is CASSKGAGTEAFF. In DNA form, the CDR3 reads TGTGCCAGCTCTAAGGGCGCGGGGACTGAAGCTTTCTTT.

This chain joins TRBV13 and TRBJ2-7; 12 positions match TRBD1. This CDR3 contains 16 residues. V lost 2 bases and J lost 5; bases outside the gene matches: 7. The germline CDR1 and CDR2 sequences are PRHDT and FYEKMQ (reference sequence). In nucleotides, the CDR3 is TGTGCCAGCAGCTTAAAGGGGACAGGGGGCAGGAACGAGCAGTACTTC. Protein product: CASSLKGTGGRNEQYF.

The rearrangement uses TRBV2 and TRBJ2-2; no reliable D call. V was shortened by 6 bases and J by 3 bases, with 11 bases between the two germline ends. Per germline, CDR1 SNHLY and CDR2 FYNNEI. CDR3 length: 14 residues. As DNA, the CDR3 is TGTGCCAGCAGCCTATCGACGGACACCGGGGAGCTGTTTTTT. Translating it yields CASSLSTDTGELFF.

This sequence joins TRBV9 and TRBJ2-3; D perhaps matches TRBD2 (6 bases). V lost 0 bases, J lost 0 bases, and 11 bases lay in between. Germline CDR1 is SGDLS and CDR2 is YYNGEE. This CDR3 has 16 amino acids. CDR3 residues: CASSVVAGFSTDTQYF. The CDR3 DNA sequence: TGTGCCAGCAGCGTAGTGGCGGGATTTAGCACAGATACGCAGTATTTT.

This sequence joins TRBV28 and TRBJ2-1, with a tentative D call TRBD1 (6 bases). The CDR3 is made up of 16 amino acids. From germline, CDR1 is MDHEN and CDR2 SYDVKM. V dropped 5 bases and J dropped 4 bases, with 18 bases sitting between them. CDR3 DNA sequence: TGTGCCAGCAGTCCAACCGGGACAACCTCATACAATGAGCAGTTCTTC. Translating it yields CASSPTGTTSYNEQFF.

This chain's CDR3 is CASSTVDNEQFF. CDR3 nucleotides: TGTGCCAGCAGTACGGTCGACAATGAGCAGTTCTTC. The chain couples TRBV6-5 to TRBJ2-1; D not resolved. The germline V gene encodes CDR1 MNHEY and CDR2 SVGAGI. The CDR3 has 12 residues. V gave up 5 bases and J gave up 5 bases, with 7 bases separating them.

The CDR3 sequence: CASSPQPPTDTQYF. The CDR3, as DNA: TGTGCCAGCAGCCCCCAGCCCCCCACAGATACGCAGTATTTT. The chain links TRBV7-3 to TRBJ2-3; D is unresolved. Per the germline V gene, CDR1 is SGHTA and CDR2 is FQGTGA. The V gene lost 5 bases and the J gene lost 2 bases, with 11 bases spanning the gap. The CDR3 covers 14 residues.

CDR3 bases: TGTGCCAGCAGTTACCAGGGGGCGCCCTACGAGCAGTACTTC. This gives the protein CASSYQGAPYEQYF. The chain recombines TRBV6-5 with TRBJ2-7, with 8 nucleotides matching TRBD1. Per germline, CDR1 MNHEY and CDR2 SVGAGI. The CDR3 is 14 residues long. The trim removed 2 bases at V and 2 bases at J, leaving 2 bases unmatched.

The chain links TRBV7-9 to TRBJ2-3; D gene uncertain. This CDR3 is built from 13 residues. The V and J ends lost 4 bases and 6 bases respectively, with 11 bases between them. Germline CDR1 reads SEHNR; CDR2 reads FQNEAQ (reference sequence). CDR3 sequence (DNA): TGTGCCAGCAGCTCCATTGACTGGGATACGCAGTATTTT. As protein: CASSSIDWDTQYF.

The J gene is TRBJ1-1, the V gene TRBV4-1; perhaps TRBD1 as D (5 bases). With 4 bases removed from V and 5 bases from J, the gap between germline ends came to 17 bases. The CDR3 is 15 amino acids. The germline gives CDR1 MGHRA, CDR2 YSYEKL. CDR3 loop: CASSPAVGGWTEAFF. The CDR3 DNA sequence: TGCGCCAGCAGCCCAGCTGTCGGGGGTTGGACTGAAGCTTTCTTT.